Following are 14 T cell receptor beta chains from one sample sequenced in a study of blood T cell repertoires in COVID-19 (TCRdb year 2020). Library preparation used the immunoSEQ multiplex PCR assay. In its TCRdb copy, this immuneACCESS table keeps in-frame sequences only and misses some clones. Where compared with another copy, unresolved V genes explain less than half of these, and the others have no known cause. Across this sample there are approximately 200,000 clones, with around 94% seen only once. The ten largest clones capture 0.76% of the sample. Sequenced sample: peripheral blood. These receptors were collected from a man aged 30 to 39 with COVID-19, enrolled during active disease.

This chain links TRBV2 with TRBJ2-2, with D tentatively TRBD2 (6 bases). Trimming cost V 1 base and J 7 bases, with 13 bases left between them. The CDR3 totals 15 residues. Germline CDR1 is SNHLY and CDR2 is FYNNEI. The CDR3 sequence: CASSEVVVGGGELFF. The CDR3, as DNA: TGTGCCAGCAGTGAAGTTGTGGTGGGGGGCGGGGAGCTGTTTTTT.

This clone was detected only once. J is TRBJ2-7 and V is TRBV13; D might be TRBD2 (5 bases). The CDR3 spans 13 residues. V was clipped by 3 bases and J by 2 bases, with 8 bases between them. The germline CDR1 and CDR2 sequences are PRHDT and FYEKMQ (reference sequence). CDR3 region: CASSLRAPYEQYF. The CDR3, as DNA: TGTGCCAGCAGCTTGCGGGCCCCCTACGAGCAGTACTTC.

The chain carries TRBV3-1 (or the pseudogene TRBV3-2) and TRBJ2-5; 8 nucleotides match TRBD2. The CDR3 is 15 residues long. Germline lookup yields CDR1 LGHDT and CDR2 YNNKEL (reference sequence). V gave up 1 base and J gave up 5 bases; unmatched junction bases: 6. The CDR3 is CASSQGAGGAETQYF. The DNA of the CDR3 is TGTGCCAGCAGCCAAGGTGCCGGGGGGGCGGAGACCCAGTACTTC.

This sequence joins TRBV10-3 and TRBJ2-2; 7 nucleotides agree with TRBD2. Per germline, CDR1 ENHRY and CDR2 SYGVKD. The junction had 5 bases not matched to a gene; V was cut back by 0 bases and J by 1 base. There are 17 residues in the CDR3. CDR3 residues: CAISESGGALNTGELFF. The CDR3 nucleotides are TGTGCCATCAGTGAGTCGGGAGGGGCCCTGAACACCGGGGAGCTGTTTTTT.

This sequence joins TRBV5-1 and TRBJ2-1; TRBD2 agrees at 8 bases. Germline V gives CDR1 SGHRS, CDR2 YFSETQ. The CDR3 loop spans 15 amino acids. J was trimmed by 7 bases and V by 0 bases; bases with no gene match: 6. The CDR3 is CASSLDPGGHNEQFF. The CDR3 bases are TGCGCCAGCAGCTTGGATCCGGGGGGGCATAATGAGCAGTTCTTC.

This clone has only one observation. The chain couples TRBV19 to TRBJ2-5, with 9 bases fitting TRBD2. With V trimmed by 8 bases and J by 3 bases, 10 bases remained unmatched. Germline CDR1 is LNHDA and CDR2 is SQIVND (reference sequence). The CDR3 contains 15 residues. The CDR3 DNA follows: TGTGCCAGTGCTTTTAACAGCGGGGGGAAAGAGACCCAGTACTTC. Encoded protein: CASAFNSGGKETQYF. Full variable domain (missing parts from reference TRBV19 and TRBJ2-5): DGGITQSPKYLFRKEGQNVTLSCEQNLNHDAMYWYRQDPGQGLRLIYYSQIVNDFQKGDIAEGYSVSREKKESFPLTVTSAQKNPTAFYLCASAFNSGGKETQYFGPGTRLLVL.

V is TRBV30 and J is TRBJ2-7; no firm D call. V lost 1 base, J lost 3 bases, and 4 bases lay in between. The CDR3 has 11 amino acids. CDR1 and CDR2 (germline): GTSNPN, SVGIG (reference sequence). DNA for the CDR3: TGTGCCTGGAGTGCTATCTACGAGCAGTACTTC. It is translated as CAWSAIYEQYF.

The gene calls are TRBV2 and TRBJ1-6; 8 bases match TRBD1. Trimming removed 6 bases from V and 7 bases from J; junction bases left unmatched: 5. Germline V gene lookup returns CDR1 SNHLY and CDR2 FYNNEI. The CDR3 has 14 residues. The CDR3, as DNA: TGTGCCAGCAGAGAACGACAGGGGAATTCACCCCTCCACTTT. Amino acid sequence: CASRERQGNSPLHF.

The gene calls are TRBV9 and TRBJ1-5, with 10 bases lining up with TRBD1. Germline CDR1 and CDR2: SGDLS and YYNGEE. The CDR3 consists of 17 residues. Trimming took 0 bases from V and 5 from J; bases not matched to a gene: 8. CDR3 DNA sequence: TGTGCCAGCAGCGTAGGGGACAGGGGTCACGAGTATCAGCCCCAGCATTTT. This sequence encodes CASSVGDRGHEYQPQHF.

The rearrangement joins TRBV5-6 to TRBJ1-2; D is unresolved. The CDR3 covers 13 residues. Trimming left V 2 bases short and J 2 bases short, with 7 bases between. Germline loops: CDR1 SGHDT, CDR2 YYEEEE. CDR3 nucleotides: TGTGCCAGCAGCTTTTGGCACAACTATGGCTACACCTTC. It is translated as CASSFWHNYGYTF.

The chain couples TRBV19 to TRBJ1-2; 7 bases agree with TRBD1. The CDR3 totals 14 residues. The V gene end was trimmed by 7 bases and the J gene end by 2 bases; junction bases not matched to a gene: 7. Germline values: CDR1 LNHDA, CDR2 SQIVND (reference sequence). CDR3 coding DNA: TGTGCCAGTACAGGGGGGAACAGAAACTATGGCTACACCTTC. Translating gives CASTGGNRNYGYTF.

The V gene is TRBV6-5, the J gene TRBJ1-5; no reliable D call. V was cut by 6 bases and J by 7 bases, with 16 bases left in between. From germline, CDR1 is MNHEY and CDR2 SVGAGI. The CDR3 consists of 14 residues. CDR3: CASSYDSREQPQHF. The CDR3 DNA is TGTGCCAGCAGCTATGATTCGAGGGAGCAGCCCCAGCATTTT.

The chain has TRBV5-1 and TRBJ2-7; tentative D call: TRBD2 (5 bases). V shed 0 bases and J shed 0 bases, with 10 bases lying between them. This CDR3 spans 15 amino acids. Germline CDR1 is SGHRS and CDR2 is YFSETQ. This chain's CDR3 is CASSLAGESSYEQYF. The CDR3, as DNA: TGCGCCAGCAGCTTGGCCGGGGAAAGCTCCTACGAGCAGTACTTC.

The chain has TRBV29-1 and TRBJ2-7, with 8 bases lining up with TRBD1. Germline trimming cut 6 bases from V and 4 bases from J; bases unmatched to any gene: 5. CDR1 and CDR2 (germline): SQVTM, ANQGSEA. The CDR3 covers 12 residues. The CDR3 loop reads CSVVRQGYEQYF. CDR3 sequence (DNA): TGCAGCGTGGTAAGACAGGGGTACGAGCAGTACTTC.